These T cell receptor beta chains were read from a single sample in a study of shared clonotypes between healthy human individuals. Method: immunoSEQ multiplex PCR; TCRdb's copy keeps in-frame clones and lacks some. This table has over 400,000 clones, approximately 80% appearing once. The sample consisted of PBMCs. All receptors derive from a woman between 40 and 50 years old in good health. Some clones in this sample may be carry-over from other donors' samples. CDR3s leave out the opening cysteine and the closing phenylalanine or tryptophan. Each record gives: V gene, clone size, CDR3 protein. Size tells how often a clone was seen (once, few, many) or the class of an expanded clone, and some rows leave it out.

V gene: TRBV5-4; clone size: NA; CDR3 protein: ASSRADRGTDTQY
V gene: TRBV7-2; clone size: few; CDR3 protein: ASSRGATPYEQY
V gene: TRBV7-2; clone size: NA; CDR3 protein: ASSLELRGQETQY
V gene: TRBV11-3; clone size: many; CDR3 protein: ASSLRPGSYNEQF
V gene: TRBV7-8; clone size: NA; CDR3 protein: ASSSGLAEYISTDTQY
V gene: TRBV30; clone size: few; CDR3 protein: AFRGVQY
V gene: TRBV12-5; clone size: NA; CDR3 protein: ASGFPRHLSSYEQY
V gene: TRBV28; clone size: NA; CDR3 protein: ASSPPGQLSSGANVLT
V gene: TRBV6-6; clone size: once; CDR3 protein: ASTLQHLGSGNTIY
V gene: TRBV5-4; clone size: NA; CDR3 protein: ASSLLAGGSTDTQY
V gene: TRBV7-9; clone size: NA; CDR3 protein: ASRPNTGELF
V gene: TRBV4-1; clone size: NA; CDR3 protein: ASSQVAANYEQY
V gene: TRBV10-3; clone size: NA; CDR3 protein: ATHDRLFDEQY
V gene: TRBV29-1; clone size: NA; CDR3 protein: SVVQGSSVDGYT
V gene: TRBV1; clone size: NA; CDR3 protein: TSSQDDRGLGNQPQH
V gene: TRBV9; clone size: once; CDR3 protein: ASSVEGLAGAVSYNEQF
V gene: TRBV6-5; clone size: NA; CDR3 protein: ASKYGSRDTQY
V gene: TRBV11-1; clone size: NA; CDR3 protein: ASSSSGSRYNEQF
V gene: TRBV19; clone size: NA; CDR3 protein: ASSPPSGAGQPQH
V gene: TRBV29-1; clone size: few; CDR3 protein: SSTDGDYGYT
V gene: TRBV5-1; clone size: NA; CDR3 protein: ASSLKRDEQF
V gene: TRBV5-8; clone size: NA; CDR3 protein: ASSWNDGGNEQF
V gene: TRBV11-3; clone size: NA; CDR3 protein: ASSSGGSWATQY
V gene: TRBV18; clone size: NA; CDR3 protein: ASSPSPVGYNEQF
V gene: TRBV6-5; clone size: few; CDR3 protein: ASRTGTARNNEQF
V gene: TRBV28; clone size: once; CDR3 protein: ASSLLDRGAKNIQY
V gene: TRBV5-1; clone size: many; CDR3 protein: ASSLVGGNQPQH
V gene: TRBV7-3; clone size: NA; CDR3 protein: ASRESLDPSGRVPTYEQY
V gene: TRBV5-1; clone size: few; CDR3 protein: ASSLGGTSYNEQF
V gene: TRBV7-9; clone size: NA; CDR3 protein: ASSLGASDYEQY
V gene: TRBV19; clone size: NA; CDR3 protein: ASSWWAGENTGELF
V gene: TRBV7-8; clone size: NA; CDR3 protein: ASSLLPGLTYEQY
V gene: TRBV5-1; clone size: NA; CDR3 protein: ASSLTTGTSGNYEQY
V gene: TRBV2; clone size: once; CDR3 protein: ASKRGQDYEQY
V gene: TRBV18; clone size: once; CDR3 protein: ASSPREPTGANVLT
V gene: TRBV6-5; clone size: few; CDR3 protein: ASSLGQGFRSGYT
V gene: TRBV15; clone size: NA; CDR3 protein: ATLPAEGRTDTQY
V gene: TRBV19; clone size: NA; CDR3 protein: ASTRRGTSGTSYNEQF
V gene: TRBV13; clone size: NA; CDR3 protein: ASSSGTSGTGGYEQY
V gene: TRBV15; clone size: many; CDR3 protein: ATSRDRTPRSANEKLF
V gene: TRBV6-1; clone size: NA; CDR3 protein: ASRGLAGDYNEQF
V gene: TRBV27; clone size: NA; CDR3 protein: ASRAGGPNEQY
V gene: TRBV27; clone size: NA; CDR3 protein: AIAGGASGRPDTQY
V gene: TRBV5-8; clone size: NA; CDR3 protein: ASSLRRGAYGYT
V gene: TRBV30; clone size: NA; CDR3 protein: AGTDLAKNIQY
V gene: TRBV5-5; clone size: NA; CDR3 protein: ASSLPGYEQY
V gene: TRBV7-9; clone size: NA; CDR3 protein: ASSLGVDGYT
V gene: TRBV15; clone size: few; CDR3 protein: ATSRDYQETQY
V gene: TRBV7-9; clone size: NA; CDR3 protein: ASSPGRGLEETQY
V gene: TRBV28; clone size: NA; CDR3 protein: ASSLGEGRSTDTQY
V gene: TRBV9; clone size: NA; CDR3 protein: ASSVNAWTDTQY
V gene: TRBV18; clone size: few; CDR3 protein: ASSRLSSNEQF
V gene: TRBV6-1; clone size: NA; CDR3 protein: ASSGTGRVTEAF